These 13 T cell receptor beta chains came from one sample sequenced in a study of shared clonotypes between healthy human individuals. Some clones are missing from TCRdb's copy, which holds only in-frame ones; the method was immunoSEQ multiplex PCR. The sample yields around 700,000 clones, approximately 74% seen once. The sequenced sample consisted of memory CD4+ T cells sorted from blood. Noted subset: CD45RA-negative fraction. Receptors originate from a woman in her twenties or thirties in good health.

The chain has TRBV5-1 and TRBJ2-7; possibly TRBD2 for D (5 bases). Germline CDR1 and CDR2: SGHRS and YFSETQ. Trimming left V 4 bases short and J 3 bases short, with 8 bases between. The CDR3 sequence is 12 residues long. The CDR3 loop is CASSLGLYEQYF. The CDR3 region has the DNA TGCGCCAGCAGCCTTGGACTCTACGAGCAGTACTTC.

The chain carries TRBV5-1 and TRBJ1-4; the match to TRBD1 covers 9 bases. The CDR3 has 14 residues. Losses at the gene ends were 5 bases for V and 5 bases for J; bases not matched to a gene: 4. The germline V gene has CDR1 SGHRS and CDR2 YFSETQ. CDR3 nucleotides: TGCGCCAGCAGAGGGACAGGGATCAATGAAAAACTGTTTTTT. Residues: CASRGTGINEKLFF.

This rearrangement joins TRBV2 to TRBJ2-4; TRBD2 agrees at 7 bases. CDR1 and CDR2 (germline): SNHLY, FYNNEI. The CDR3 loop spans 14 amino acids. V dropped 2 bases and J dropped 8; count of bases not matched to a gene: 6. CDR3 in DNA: TGTGCCAGCAGTGAATCTTGGGGGAGGGACATTCAGTACTTC. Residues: CASSESWGRDIQYF. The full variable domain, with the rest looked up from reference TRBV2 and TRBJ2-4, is EPEVTQTPSHQVTQMGQEVILRCVPISNHLYFYWYRQILGQKVEFLVSFYNNEISEKSEIFDDQFSVERPDGSNFTLKIRSTKLEDSAMYFCASSESWGRDIQYFGAGTRLSVL.

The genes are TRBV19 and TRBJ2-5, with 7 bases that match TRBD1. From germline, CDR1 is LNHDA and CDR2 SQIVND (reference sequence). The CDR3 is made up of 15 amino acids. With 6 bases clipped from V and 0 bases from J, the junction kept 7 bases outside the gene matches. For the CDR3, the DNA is TGTGCCAGTAGAGCCGGGACAGCGTACCAAGAGACCCAGTACTTC. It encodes CASRAGTAYQETQYF.

The CDR3 is CASSLRGTGNTIYF. CDR3 nucleotides: TGTGCCAGCAGCCTCAGGGGGACTGGAAACACCATATATTTT. The chain employs TRBV28 and TRBJ1-3; 7 nucleotides agree with TRBD1. The CDR3 covers 14 residues. The germline V gene has CDR1 MDHEN and CDR2 SYDVKM. V was clipped by 6 bases and J by 2 bases; unmatched bases: 4.

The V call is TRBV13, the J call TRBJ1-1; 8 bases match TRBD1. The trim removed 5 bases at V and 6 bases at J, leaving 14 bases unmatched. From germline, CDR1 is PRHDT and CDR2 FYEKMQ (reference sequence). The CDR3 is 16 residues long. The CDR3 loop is CASSPAWTGRLAEAFF. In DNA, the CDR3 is TGTGCCAGCAGCCCGGCTTGGACAGGGCGTCTGGCTGAAGCTTTCTTT.

The CDR3 nucleotides read TGTGCCAGCAGCCAGGGTACAGGGGGCGGTGGGGCCAACGTCCTGACTTTC. This sequence encodes CASSQGTGGGGANVLTF. V is TRBV4-2 and J is TRBJ2-6; 9 bases fit TRBD1. Germline values: CDR1 LGHNA, CDR2 YNFKEQ. V trimming: 3 bases; J trimming: 3 bases; junction bases outside the gene matches: 6. The CDR3 extends over 17 amino acids.

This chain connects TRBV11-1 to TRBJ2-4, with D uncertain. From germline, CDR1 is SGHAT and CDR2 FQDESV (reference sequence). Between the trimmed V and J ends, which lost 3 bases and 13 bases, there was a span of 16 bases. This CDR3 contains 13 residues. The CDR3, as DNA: TGTGCCAGCAGCTTCGAGTTTTCTGGGCCGCAGTACTTC. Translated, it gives CASSFEFSGPQYF.

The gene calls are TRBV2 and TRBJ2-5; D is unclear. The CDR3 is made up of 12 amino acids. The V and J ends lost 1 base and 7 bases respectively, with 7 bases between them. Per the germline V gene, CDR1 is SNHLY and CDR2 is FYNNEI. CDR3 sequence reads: CASSEGLGTQYF. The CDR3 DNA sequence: TGTGCCAGCAGTGAAGGTCTGGGGACCCAGTACTTC.

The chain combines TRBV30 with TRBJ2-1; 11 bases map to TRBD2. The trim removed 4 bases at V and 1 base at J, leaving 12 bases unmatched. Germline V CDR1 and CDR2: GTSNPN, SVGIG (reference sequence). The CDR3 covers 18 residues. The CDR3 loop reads CAWTLAGGALGSYNEQFF. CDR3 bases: TGTGCCTGGACCCTAGCGGGAGGTGCATTGGGATCCTACAATGAGCAGTTCTTC. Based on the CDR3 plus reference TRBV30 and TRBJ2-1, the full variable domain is SQTIHQWPATLVQPVGSPLSLECTVEGTSNPNLYWYRQAAGRGLQLLFYSVGIGQISSEVPQNLSASRPQDRQFILSSKKLLLSDSGFYLCAWTLAGGALGSYNEQFFGPGTRLTVL.

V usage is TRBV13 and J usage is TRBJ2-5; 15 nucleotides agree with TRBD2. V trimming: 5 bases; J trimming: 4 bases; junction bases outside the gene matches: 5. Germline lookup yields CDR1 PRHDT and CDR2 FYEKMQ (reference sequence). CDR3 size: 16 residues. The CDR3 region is CASSPGLAGGRETQYF. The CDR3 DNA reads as TGTGCCAGCAGCCCGGGACTAGCGGGAGGACGAGAGACCCAGTACTTC. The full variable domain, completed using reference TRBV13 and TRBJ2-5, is AAGVIQSPRHLIKEKRETATLKCYPIPRHDTVYWYQQGPGQDPQFLISFYEKMQSDKGSIPDRFSAQQFSDYHSELNMSSLELGDSALYFCASSPGLAGGRETQYFGPGTRLLVL.

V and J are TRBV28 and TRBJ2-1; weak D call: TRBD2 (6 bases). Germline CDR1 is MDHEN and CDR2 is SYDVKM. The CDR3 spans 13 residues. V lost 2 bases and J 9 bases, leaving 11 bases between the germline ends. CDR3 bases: TGTGCCAGCAGTTTACCCCCCGGGGGTGAGCAGTTCTTC. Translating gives CASSLPPGGEQFF.

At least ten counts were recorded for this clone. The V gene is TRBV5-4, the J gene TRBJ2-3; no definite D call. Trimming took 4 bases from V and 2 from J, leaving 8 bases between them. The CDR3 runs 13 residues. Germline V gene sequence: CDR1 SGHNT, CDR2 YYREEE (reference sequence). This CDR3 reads CASSPDFTDTQYF. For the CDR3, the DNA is TGTGCCAGCAGCCCGGATTTCACAGATACGCAGTATTTT.